This TCR beta chain emerged from a study of radiation and T cells in renal cell carcinoma. The method was immunoSEQ multiplex PCR; TCRdb's version includes in-frame clones alone and lacks a portion of them. In the table there are roughly 45,000 clones, around four fifths of which are singletons. CDR3 size: 12 residues. Trimming cost V 5 bases and J 10 bases, with 12 bases left between them. Looked up from germline, CDR1 is MNHNS and CDR2 is SASEGT. The time point: blood 4 weeks post-SBRT, at nephrectomy. Treatment defined: 15 Gy SBRT to primary tumor, nephrectomy 4 weeks later. The clonotype comes from an older woman with renal cell carcinoma. The specimen comprised blood, sampled from a patient whose treatment included radiotherapy and nephrectomy. The chain combines TRBV6-1 with TRBJ2-1; the D gene is possibly TRBD2 (6 bases). The CDR3 sequence: CASSKTSKEQFF. CDR3 sequence (DNA): TGTGCCAGCAGTAAAACTAGCAAAGAGCAGTTCTTC.